This TCR beta chain was captured by sequencing in a study of T cell responses to AZD1222 COVID-19 vaccine. Profiling relied on immunoSEQ multiplex PCR, and the TCRdb table lists in-frame clones only, not all of them. The table has 110,000 to 150,000 clones, 90% seen once. In the case of this clone: Its antigen is still unknown.

General study results and limits: Clonal diversity was possibly underestimated, and white British individuals and females predominated among donors. At 160-218 and 743-854, vaccine-associated CD4 TCRs were dominant, and they spanned spike. Close to half of spike-specific TCRs reportedly recognize unmutated variant regions.

The germline CDR1 and CDR2 sequences are LGHNT and FRNRAP. The length of the CDR3 is 14 residues. V lost 3 bases and J lost 2, with 11 bases in between. Source: peripheral blood, taken on day 0 of AZD1222 vaccination. The TCR originated in an adult in good health. The J gene is TRBJ2-7, the V gene TRBV12-5; D gene ambiguous. The DNA of the CDR3 is TGTGCTAGTGGTTTCGAGGTGGGCCCCTACGAGCAGTACTTC. Its protein is CASGFEVGPYEQYF.